This T cell receptor beta chain was recorded in a study of cytomegalovirus exposure and HLA in healthy donors. Study-wide results and caveats: The likely origin of a cluster of highly shared sequence variants was a sequencing artifact. HLA-A and HLA-B allele assignments for most subjects were reportedly predicted accurately using TCR beta sequences.

Points on this clone: Its antigen is not identified.

Use of 60 Vbeta and 13 Jbeta primers characterized the PCR. Profiling relied on immunoSEQ multiplex PCR, and the TCRdb table lists in-frame clones only, not all of them. The table records about 190,000 clones, approximately 79% of them present only once. Germline V CDR1 and CDR2: DFQATT, SNEGSKA (reference sequence). The V end lost 8 bases, the J end lost 5 bases, and 9 bases lay between the germline ends. There are 11 residues in the CDR3. This receptor was taken from a woman between 18 and 30 years old in good health and CMV-seronegative. V usage is TRBV20-1 and J usage is TRBJ2-2, with D perhaps TRBD1 (5 bases). The sample was PBMCs. The CDR3 loop reads CSSKGTGELFF. The CDR3 DNA reads TGCAGTTCTAAGGGGACCGGGGAGCTGTTTTTT.